This is a list of T cell receptor beta chains from one sample in a study of glioma-infiltrating T cells after dendritic cell vaccination. The table came from immunoSEQ multiplex PCR; TCRdb's copy has only in-frame clones and leaves some out. The sample contains around 96,000 clones, 79% of which appear only once. Sequencing was performed on blood, taken before dendritic cell vaccination. All receptors come from a human donor with glioblastoma. Both conserved end residues are part of each CDR3. The D gene is left open where the match is weak. The size field is filled for only some rows; it gives once, few, many or a size class.

.	TRBV5-1	13	few	TRBJ2-5	TGCGCCAGCAGCTCATTAGTGGAAGAGACCCAGTACTTC	CASSSLVEETQYF
TRBD2	TRBV6-1	14	few	TRBJ2-7	TGTGCCAGCAGTTCTAGCGGACCAGACTACGAGCAGTACTTC	CASSSSGPDYEQYF
.	TRBV5-4	15	.	TRBJ1-2	TGTGCCAGCAGTTCCATCCAGGAACAGAACTATGGCTACACCTTC	CASSSIQEQNYGYTF
.	TRBV18	15	.	TRBJ1-2	TGTGCCAGCTCACCCCGGACAGAACGCCCTAGCGGCTACACCTTC	CASSPRTERPSGYTF
TRBD2	TRBV5-1	16	.	TRBJ2-3	TGCGCCAGCAGCTCCGGGACTAGCGGGTTCACAGATACGCAGTATTTT	CASSSGTSGFTDTQYF
.	TRBV4-2	15	.	TRBJ1-1	TGTGCCAGCAGCCAACAACGGTCTATGAACACTGAAGCTTTCTTT	CASSQQRSMNTEAFF
.	TRBV16	17	.	TRBJ1-2	TGTGCCAGCAGCCAATGGGAAGGGTTAGGGGTACTGGATGGCTACACCTTC	CASSQWEGLGVLDGYTF
TRBD1	TRBV11-1	16	.	TRBJ2-7	TGTGCCAGCAGCTTAGCGCTAACGGGACAGGGTCCCGAGCAGTACTTC	CASSLALTGQGPEQYF
.	TRBV5-5	16	.	TRBJ1-1	TGTGCCAGCAGCTTGGGAATCTCGGCGGCGAACACTGAAGCTTTCTTT	CASSLGISAANTEAFF
TRBD1	TRBV5-5	16	.	TRBJ1-4	TGTGCCAGCAGCCCTTCACTAGGGACAGGGGGCGAAAAACTGTTTTTT	CASSPSLGTGGEKLFF
.	TRBV6-1	14	.	TRBJ2-2	TGTGCCAGCAGTTCGGGTTTTCGAGGCGGGGAGCTGTTTTTT	CASSSGFRGGELFF
.	TRBV5-1	12	few	TRBJ2-7	TGCGCCAGCAGCTTTAGCTCCTACGAGCAGTACTTC	CASSFSSYEQYF
.	TRBV7-3	13	many	TRBJ2-1	TGTGCCAGCAGCTTAAATGGGGGGGCTGAGCAGTTCTTC	CASSLNGGAEQFF
.	TRBV2	14	.	TRBJ2-1	TGTGCCAGCAGTGGCAGGGTTACCTACAATGAGCAGTTCTTC	CASSGRVTYNEQFF
.	TRBV5-1	14	.	TRBJ2-1	TGCGCCAGCAGCTATCCGGCGGGGGCCGGTGAGCAGTTCTTC	CASSYPAGAGEQFF
TRBD1	TRBV27	14	few	TRBJ1-2	TGTGCCAGCAGTATCAGACAGGGGATCTATGGCTACACCTTC	CASSIRQGIYGYTF
.	TRBV9	14	.	TRBJ1-5	TGTGCCAGCAGCGGGGGGCAAAGCGGTCAGCCCCAGCATTTT	CASSGGQSGQPQHF
.	TRBV6-1	13	.	TRBJ2-7	TGTGCCAGCAGTGAAGCGGGCAGGGCCGCGCAGTACTTC	CASSEAGRAAQYF
TRBD2	TRBV2	18	.	TRBJ2-7	TGTGCCAGCACCGTGGTACTAGCGGCAACTCGAAGCTCCTACGAGCAGTACTTC	CASTVVLAATRSSYEQYF
.	TRBV4-1	14	.	TRBJ2-2	TGCGCCAGCAGCCAAGATCCGAACTTCGGGGAGCTGTTTTTT	CASSQDPNFGELFF
.	TRBV18	13	.	TRBJ2-7	TGTGCCAGCTCACCAGGGGCCGACTACGAGCAGTACTTC	CASSPGADYEQYF
TRBD1	TRBV19	14	.	TRBJ2-2	TGTGCCAGTAGTGCGAGACAGGGGGCCGGGGAGCTGTTTTTT	CASSARQGAGELFF
TRBD2	TRBV9	16	.	TRBJ2-3	TGTGCCAGCAGCGTAGATGTAGCGGGTAGCACAGATACGCAGTATTTT	CASSVDVAGSTDTQYF
TRBD1	TRBV5-1	16	.	TRBJ1-1	TGCGCCAGCAGCCCGGGACAGAAAATAAGTGACACTGAAGCTTTCTTT	CASSPGQKISDTEAFF
.	TRBV19	17	.	TRBJ1-5	TGTGCCAGTAGGCCCCGAAAAGTAGGGGCCGCAAGTCAGCCCCAGCATTTT	CASRPRKVGAASQPQHF
TRBD1	TRBV5-1	12	.	TRBJ1-2	TGCGCCAGAAGGGGGCCCAACTATGGCTACACCTTC	CARRGPNYGYTF